These T cell receptor beta chains were read from a single sample in a study of blood T cell repertoires in COVID-19. Measured with immunoSEQ multiplex PCR; TCRdb has only the in-frame clones, and not every one. The data contain about 150,000 clones, more than 75% of them singletons. The sample was peripheral blood. These receptors were collected from a man in his sixties with COVID-19, enrolled during active disease. CDR3s include the opening cysteine and the closing phenylalanine or tryptophan. Fields, in order: V gene, J gene, D gene, clone size, CDR3 protein, CDR3 DNA. The D gene is left open where the match is weak. Where a row states a size, it is once, few, many or the class of an expanded clone; other rows omit it.

>TRBV5-1|TRBJ1-4|TRBD1|.
CASSLLTQGGREKLFF
TGCGCCAGCAGCCTTCTTACTCAGGGGGGACGAGAAAAACTGTTTTTT
>TRBV19|TRBJ1-4|.|few
CASSILSRGMMKLFF
TGTGCCAGTAGTATACTTTCCAGGGGAATGATGAAACTGTTTTTT
>TRBV4-1|TRBJ2-1|TRBD2|.
CASSQYWTSYEQFF
TGCGCCAGCAGCCAATATTGGACTAGCTATGAGCAGTTCTTC
>TRBV25-1|TRBJ2-3|TRBD2|.
CASSEGLAGTDTQYF
TGTGCCAGCAGTGAAGGTCTAGCGGGTACAGATACGCAGTATTTT
>TRBV28|TRBJ1-5|TRBD1|.
CASRTGGQPQHF
TGTGCCAGCAGGACAGGGGGACAGCCCCAGCATTTT
>TRBV27|TRBJ2-7|TRBD2|.
CASSPRRGVNYEQYF
TGTGCCAGCAGCCCACGGCGGGGGGTGAACTACGAGCAGTACTTC
>TRBV6-5|TRBJ2-5|TRBD1|.
CASRGTGGWETQYF
TGTGCCAGCAGAGGGACAGGGGGCTGGGAGACCCAGTACTTC
>TRBV5-8|TRBJ2-1|.|.
CASSLASEQFF
TGTGCCAGCAGCTTGGCAAGCGAACAGTTCTTC
>TRBV7-8|TRBJ1-6|.|once
CASSLRVLNSPLHF
TGTGCCAGCAGCTTAAGAGTTCTCAATTCACCCCTCCACTTT
>TRBV2|TRBJ1-5|TRBD1|.
CASSDGITGVYGNQPQHF
TGTGCCAGCAGTGATGGGATTACAGGGGTTTATGGCAATCAGCCCCAGCATTTT
>TRBV6-2/TRBV6-3|TRBJ2-7|.|.
CASSYGTSVTYF
TGTGCCAGCAGTTACGGGACATCCGTTACGTACTTC
>TRBV6-5|TRBJ2-7|.|.
CASRRSSYEQYF
TGTGCCAGCAGAAGATCCAGCTACGAGCAGTACTTC
>TRBV3-1/TRBV3-2|TRBJ2-7|TRBD1|.
CASSARDRGPYEQYF
TGTGCCAGCAGCGCCCGGGACAGGGGACCCTACGAGCAGTACTTC
>TRBV6-5|TRBJ2-3|TRBD2|once
CASRPSGGRTDTQYF
TGTGCCAGCAGGCCTAGCGGGGGCCGCACAGATACGCAGTATTTT
>TRBV6-2/TRBV6-3|TRBJ2-1|TRBD2|.
CASSYPPGGVSNEQFF
TGTGCCAGCAGTTACCCCCCCGGGGGGGTGAGCAATGAGCAGTTCTTC
>TRBV3-1/TRBV3-2|TRBJ2-1|.|.
CASSLFKRGGPYNEQFF
TGTGCCAGCAGCCTTTTTAAGAGGGGGGGCCCCTACAATGAGCAGTTCTTC
>TRBV7-9|TRBJ2-5|.|once
CASSLGGLETQYF
TGTGCCAGCAGCTTGGGGGGGCTGGAGACCCAGTACTTC
>TRBV28|TRBJ1-2|.|once
CASSQGRDYGYTF
TGTGCCAGCAGTCAGGGTAGAGACTATGGCTACACCTTC
>TRBV10-3|TRBJ2-1|TRBD1|once
CAIGDRGQNNEQFF
TGTGCCATCGGGGACAGGGGGCAAAACAATGAGCAGTTCTTC
>TRBV7-9|TRBJ1-2|.|many
CASSTGWRSGYTF
TGTGCCAGCAGCACGGGGTGGCGAAGCGGCTACACCTTC
>TRBV16|TRBJ1-5|.|once
CASSQTRNSNQPQHF
TGTGCCAGCAGCCAAACTAGAAATAGCAATCAGCCCCAGCATTTT
>TRBV11-3|TRBJ2-2|.|.
CASSFRANTGELFF
TGTGCCAGCAGCTTCAGGGCTAACACCGGGGAGCTGTTTTTT
>TRBV5-6|TRBJ2-3|.|.
CASSNIGNTQYF
TGTGCCAGCAGTAATATCGGGAATACGCAGTATTTT
>TRBV6-5|TRBJ1-5|.|.
CASTRTDLSNQPQHF
TGTGCCAGCACCAGGACAGACCTCAGCAATCAGCCCCAGCATTTT